This TCR beta chain was observed in a study of blood T cell repertoires in COVID-19. Study-level information: The origin of the acute and convalescent COVID-19 samples was the United States, Italy and Spain. PBMCs, B-cell-depleted T cells, or T cells provided the cDNA or gDNA that made up the material.

This CDR3 is built from 15 residues. Germline-derived CDR1 and CDR2 are SGHAT and FQDESV (reference sequence). V shed 5 bases, J shed 4 bases, and the junction held 10 bases outside the gene matches. Source study methods: Estimation of nucleated cell counts relied on the amplification of reference gene primers. Assay: immunoSEQ multiplex PCR; the TCRdb copy retains only in-frame clones and omits some. Clone size and the V and J calls come from that table; the DNA yielded D and trimming. The sample gives hundreds of thousands of clones, around 86% of which show up once; around 1.4% is in the top ten. The receptor comes from a man in his 70s with acute or convalescent COVID-19. Input material: peripheral blood. V gene TRBV11-1 combines with J gene TRBJ2-5; 7 nucleotides agree with TRBD2. The CDR3 nucleotides are TGTGCCAGCAGCGCCCAAGCAACGGGGGGAGAGACCCAGTACTTC. It encodes CASSAQATGGETQYF.